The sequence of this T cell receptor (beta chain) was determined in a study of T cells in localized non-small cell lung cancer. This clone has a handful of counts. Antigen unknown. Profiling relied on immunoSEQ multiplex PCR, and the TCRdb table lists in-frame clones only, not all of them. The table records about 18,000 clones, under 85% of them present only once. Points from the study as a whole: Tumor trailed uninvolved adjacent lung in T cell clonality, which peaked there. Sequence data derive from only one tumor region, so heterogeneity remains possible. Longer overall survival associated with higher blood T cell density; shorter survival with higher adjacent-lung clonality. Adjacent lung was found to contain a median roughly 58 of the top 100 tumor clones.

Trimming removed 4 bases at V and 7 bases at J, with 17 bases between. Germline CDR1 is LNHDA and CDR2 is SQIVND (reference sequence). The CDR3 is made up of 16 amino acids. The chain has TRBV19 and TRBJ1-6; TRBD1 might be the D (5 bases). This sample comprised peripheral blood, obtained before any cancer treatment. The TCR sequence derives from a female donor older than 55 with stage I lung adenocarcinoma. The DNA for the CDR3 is TGTGCCAGTAGTAGACCCCCCGGGACGGACAATTCACCCCTCCACTTT. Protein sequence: CASSRPPGTDNSPLHF.